Listed below are T cell receptor beta chains from one sample, sequenced in a study of blood T cell repertoires in COVID-19. Some clones are missing from TCRdb's copy, which holds only in-frame ones; the method was immunoSEQ multiplex PCR. The table lists a few hundred thousand clones, 70% to 90% of them singletons. Sequencing used PBMCs or T cells enriched from blood (not recorded which). These TCRs come from a woman between 18 and 29 years old who had been exposed to COVID-19. CDR3s include the opening cysteine and the closing phenylalanine or tryptophan. D genes are given only for firm matches. Clone size is shown for a subset of rows, as once, few, many or a class of expanded clone.

J gene	V gene	D gene	clone size	CDR3 protein	CDR3 DNA
TRBJ2-2	TRBV4-2	.	.	CASSQTALENTGELFF	TGTGCCAGCAGCCAAACCGCGCTAGAGAACACCGGGGAGCTGTTTTTT
TRBJ2-6	TRBV4-2	.	.	CASSQDTGLAGANVLTF	TGTGCCAGCAGCCAAGATACAGGGCTGGCTGGGGCCAACGTCCTGACTTTC
TRBJ2-1	TRBV27	.	once	CASSLSWDNTYNEQFF	TGTGCCAGCAGTTTATCGTGGGACAACACCTACAATGAGCAGTTCTTC
TRBJ2-3	TRBV5-6	TRBD1	.	CASSLVTGGPGTQYF	TGTGCCAGCAGCTTGGTGACAGGGGGCCCCGGTACGCAGTATTTT
TRBJ1-5	TRBV19	.	.	CASSTLEGRNQPQHF	TGTGCCAGTAGTACCCTAGAGGGTCGCAATCAGCCCCAGCATTTT
TRBJ2-2	TRBV7-9	TRBD2	.	CASSLTPGTRYAGELFF	TGTGCCAGCAGCTTAACCCCCGGGACTAGATACGCCGGGGAGCTGTTTTTT
TRBJ2-7	TRBV7-8	.	once	CASSLPVSYEQYF	TGTGCCAGCAGCTTACCGGTAAGCTACGAGCAGTACTTC
TRBJ1-2	TRBV29-1	TRBD1	.	CSVEEDRAETF	TGCAGCGTTGAAGAAGACAGGGCTGAGACCTTC
TRBJ2-7	TRBV4-2	TRBD2	.	CASSHPPGLAGTRSYEQYF	TGTGCCAGCAGCCATCCCCCGGGACTAGCGGGGACCCGCTCCTACGAGCAGTACTTC
TRBJ1-1	TRBV5-6	TRBD1	.	CASSYGGTGWTEAFF	TGTGCCAGCAGCTATGGCGGGACAGGGTGGACTGAAGCTTTCTTT
TRBJ2-7	TRBV5-6	TRBD1	.	CASTPGQGGYEQYF	TGTGCCAGCACCCCGGGACAGGGAGGGTACGAGCAGTACTTC
TRBJ1-1	TRBV9	TRBD1	.	CASSVAQGAPMNTEAFF	TGTGCCAGCAGCGTAGCACAGGGGGCCCCCATGAACACTGAAGCTTTCTTT
TRBJ1-3	TRBV28	TRBD1	.	CASRTWTGLSGNTIYF	TGTGCCAGCAGAACCTGGACAGGCCTCTCTGGAAACACCATATATTTT
TRBJ1-2	TRBV19	.	.	CASSIARTDPFYGYTF	TGTGCCAGTAGTATAGCCCGGACAGATCCCTTTTATGGCTACACCTTC
TRBJ2-3	TRBV9	.	.	CASSPQGSWTDTQYF	TGTGCCAGCAGCCCCCAGGGGAGTTGGACAGATACGCAGTATTTT
TRBJ2-3	TRBV7-2	TRBD2	.	CASSPRTSRGISTDTQYF	TGTGCCAGCAGCCCGAGGACTAGCCGAGGGATTAGCACAGATACGCAGTATTTT
TRBJ2-5	TRBV11-3	.	.	CASSPPGGETQYF	TGTGCCAGCAGCCCTCCTGGGGGGGAGACCCAGTACTTC
TRBJ2-1	TRBV24-1	.	.	CATSDPRGTGNEQFF	TGTGCCACCAGTGATCCCCGGGGTACGGGCAATGAGCAGTTCTTC
TRBJ1-5	TRBV3-1/TRBV3-2	TRBD1	few	CASGWGATGGSQPQHF	TGTGCCAGCGGATGGGGCGCCACAGGGGGGAGTCAGCCCCAGCATTTT
TRBJ2-2	TRBV9	TRBD2	.	CASTLRVAGGPGGELFF	TGTGCCAGCACCCTTCGGGTAGCGGGGGGGCCGGGCGGGGAGCTGTTTTTT
TRBJ1-2	TRBV6-5	TRBD1	.	CASSKRDRGYGYTF	TGTGCCAGCAGTAAAAGGGACAGGGGATATGGCTACACCTTC
TRBJ2-7	TRBV5-4	TRBD2	once	CASSLDSGGYEQYF	TGTGCCAGCAGCTTGGACTCGGGGGGCTACGAGCAGTACTTC
TRBJ2-7	TRBV2	.	.	CASRAPNTGTYYEQYF	TGTGCCAGCAGGGCACCCAATACAGGGACCTACTACGAGCAGTACTTC
TRBJ2-1	TRBV27	TRBD2	.	CASSWRVAGGYNEQFF	TGTGCCAGCAGTTGGCGTGTGGCGGGAGGATACAATGAGCAGTTCTTC
TRBJ1-6	TRBV19	.	.	CASSISGNSPLHF	TGTGCCAGTAGTATAAGCGGTAATTCACCCCTCCACTTT
TRBJ2-7	TRBV4-1	TRBD1	once	CASSQAFRDRFYEQYF	TGCGCCAGCAGCCAGGCTTTCCGGGACAGGTTCTACGAGCAGTACTTC
TRBJ2-5	TRBV13	.	.	CASSWTPRETQYF	TGTGCCAGCAGCTGGACACCTAGGGAGACCCAGTACTTC
TRBJ2-7	TRBV5-1	TRBD1	.	CASSLEQGFSYEQYF	TGCGCCAGCAGCTTGGAACAGGGGTTCTCCTACGAGCAGTACTTC
TRBJ2-3	TRBV5-1	TRBD1	.	CASSPGTGGAGDTQYF	TGCGCCAGCAGCCCGGGGACAGGGGGTGCTGGAGATACGCAGTATTTT
TRBJ2-7	TRBV28	TRBD2	once	CASNLAGGPNEQYF	TGTGCCAGCAACCTAGCGGGGGGACCCAACGAGCAGTACTTC
TRBJ1-5	TRBV3-1/TRBV3-2	.	.	CASSQDLAGNQPQHF	TGTGCCAGCAGCCAAGATTTGGCGGGTAATCAGCCCCAGCATTTT
TRBJ2-5	TRBV11-3	TRBD1	.	CASSTSGTVGTQYF	TGTGCCAGCAGCACTAGTGGGACAGTGGGGACCCAGTACTTC
TRBJ1-2	TRBV7-9	.	.	CASSLDGVGFGGYTF	TGTGCCAGCAGCTTAGACGGGGTTGGGTTCGGTGGCTACACCTTC
TRBJ1-2	TRBV28	.	.	CASSLLLTDGYTF	TGTGCCAGCAGTTTACTACTTACAGACGGCTACACCTTC
TRBJ1-2	TRBV6-5	TRBD1	.	CASSPDRGYGYTF	TGTGCCAGCAGCCCGGACAGGGGCTATGGCTACACCTTC